This T cell receptor beta chain stems from a study of blood T cells in healthy people across ages. The length of the CDR3 is 15 residues. The germline V gene encodes CDR1 SGHVS and CDR2 FQNEAQ. V lost 5 bases and J lost 1, with 15 bases in between. With a J-beta primer mix and a sample-barcoded 5' primer, a second PCR ran about 7 to 11 cycles. TCRdb reprocessed the 5' RACE reads via MiXCR and lists one record per CDR3 protein. The sample holds roughly 800,000 distinct CDR3 sequences, 58% seen once. Sequencing input: blood. This receptor was obtained from a young man in good health. The gene calls are TRBV7-8 and TRBJ2-7, with a weak D call TRBD1 (5 bases). The CDR3 nucleotides are TGTGCCAGCAGCGAAGAAGGTGGGGCATCCTACGAGCAGTACTTC. This sequence encodes CASSEEGGASYEQYF.